This TCR beta chain was identified in a study of immune heterogeneity within non-small cell lung tumors. The study's findings and limits: High-frequency T-cell receptor beta clonotypes were largely distinct between individual patients. Identical dominant CDR3 beta clonotypes showed recurrence across tumor sites within a patient, and site-unique high-frequency clones were also present.

Multiplex PCR amplified TCR beta CDR3 with 32 V and 13 J primers. TCRdb fed the multiplex PCR reads into MiXCR, producing one record per CDR3 protein. Of 12,000 to 15,000 distinct CDR3 sequences detected, approximately 30% appear once; the ten largest clones hold about 15%. Concerning this clonotype: The antigen is undetermined. A junction end diverges from the germline sequence, so it may reflect a read error.

Germline V CDR1 and CDR2: SGHVS, FQNEAQ. This CDR3 has 16 residues. The template consisted of bulk tumor genomic DNA, with roughly 0.65 ug used per sample. Multiple biopsies spaced far apart were taken from each primary tumor during surgery. Their non-small cell lung cancer was newly diagnosed and untreated, and the patients underwent curative surgery. Source material: lung tumor tissue. The TCR sequence derives from a woman aged 45 to 65 with non-small cell lung cancer. This sequence joins TRBV7-8 and TRBJ1-6; a possible D gene is TRBD1 (6 bases). The chain's CDR3 is CARSLWKLTGISPLHF. The CDR3 region has the DNA TGTGCCAGAAGCTTATGGAAACTGACAGGAATTTCACCCCTCCACTTT.